Shown below are 23 T cell receptor beta chains from a single sample sequenced in a study of blood T cell repertoires in COVID-19. Only in-frame clones appear in the TCRdb table, and some are missing; sequencing was by immunoSEQ multiplex PCR. The table has 100,000 or so clones, about nine tenths seen once. The specimen was peripheral blood. The receptors derive from a man between 60 and 75 years old with acute or convalescent COVID-19.

This rearrangement joins TRBV7-2 to TRBJ1-6, with a possible D match to TRBD1 (5 bases). The CDR3 is 15 residues long. Germline CDR1 and CDR2: SGHTA and FQGNSA. Between the trimmed V and J ends, which lost 1 base and 8 bases, there was a span of 12 bases. CDR3 sequence: CASSLDVGEDSPLHF. The CDR3 DNA reads as TGTGCCAGCAGCTTAGATGTAGGGGAGGATTCACCCCTCCACTTT. The complete variable domain, with remaining parts taken from reference TRBV7-2 and TRBJ1-6, reads GAGVSQSPSNKVTEKGKDVELRCDPISGHTALYWYRQSLGQGLEFLIYFQGNSAPDKSGLPSDRFSAERTGGSVSTLTIQRTQQEDSAVYLCASSLDVGEDSPLHFGNGTRLTVT.

This clone occurred once. The chain links TRBV12-5 to TRBJ2-5; unclear D gene. The CDR3 runs 15 residues. V lost 0 bases and J 0 bases, leaving 8 bases between the germline ends. Germline CDR1 is LGHNT and CDR2 is FRNRAP. The DNA for the CDR3 is TGTGCTAGTGGTTTGGTACTGGCGGACCAAGAGACCCAGTACTTC. As protein: CASGLVLADQETQYF.

V and J are TRBV5-1 and TRBJ1-2; TRBD1 matches 11 bases. Germline CDR1 and CDR2: SGHRS and YFSETQ. The CDR3 is 16 amino acids. Trimming cost V 4 bases and J 7 bases; bases outside gene matches: 12. The CDR3 nucleotides read TGCGCCAGCAGCGGGACAGGGGGAGGAGGCTTGCGTGGCTACACCTTC. The encoded protein is CASSGTGGGGLRGYTF.

V and J are TRBV6-6 and TRBJ2-1; D is undetermined. Trimming left V 5 bases short and J 4 bases short, with 6 bases between. Germline V gene lookup returns CDR1 MNHNY and CDR2 SVGAGI (reference sequence). The CDR3 extends over 12 amino acids. CDR3 sequence reads: CASSRPYNEQFF. The CDR3 DNA is TGTGCCAGCAGTCGACCGTACAATGAGCAGTTCTTC.

This chain connects TRBV11-3 to TRBJ2-7; D unresolved. The CDR3 is made up of 15 amino acids. The germline V gene has CDR1 SGHNT and CDR2 YENEEA. Trimming shortened V by 3 bases and J by 3 bases, and 15 bases separated the two germline ends. CDR3: CASSLTASRYYEQYV. CDR3 DNA sequence: TGTGCCAGCAGCTTGACGGCTAGTAGGTACTACGAGCAGTACGTC.

The rearrangement links TRBV2 to TRBJ2-7; 11 bases line up with TRBD2. The germline CDR1 and CDR2 sequences are SNHLY and FYNNEI. This CDR3 spans 17 amino acids. The V and J ends lost 6 bases and 7 bases, in that order; junction bases with no gene match: 17. DNA for the CDR3: TGTGCCAGCAGCACACTAGCGGGAGTATCTTCTACTACGGAGCAGTACGTC. Protein sequence: CASSTLAGVSSTTEQYV.

The chain recombines TRBV28 with TRBJ1-1; no reliable D call. The CDR3 runs 13 residues. The germline V and J ends were trimmed by 11 bases and 3 bases, with 16 bases remaining between them. CDR1 is MDHEN and CDR2 is SYDVKM in the germline V gene. CDR3 bases: TGTGCCGCCAAAGGTCGGGTAGACACTGAAGCTTTCTTT. Encoded protein: CAAKGRVDTEAFF. Variable domain in full (rest from reference TRBV28 and TRBJ1-1): DVKVTQSSRYLVKRTGEKVFLECVQDMDHENMFWYRQDPGLGLRLIYFSYDVKMKEKGDIPEGYSVSREKKERFSLILESASTNQTSMYLCAAKGRVDTEAFFGQGTRLTVV.

V is TRBV6-2 or TRBV6-3 and J is TRBJ2-7, with a tentative D call TRBD2 (6 bases). Germline V gene lookup returns CDR1 MNHEY and CDR2 SVGEGT. V shed 1 base and J shed 3 bases, with 13 bases lying between them. CDR3 length equals 15 residues. CDR3 nucleotides: TGTGCCAGCAGTTACTTGGGGGAGGAACTCTACGAGCAGTACTTC. Its protein is CASSYLGEELYEQYF.

The rearrangement joins TRBV5-1 to TRBJ1-4; 7 bases map to TRBD1. With 4 bases clipped from V and 6 bases from J, the junction kept 12 bases outside the gene matches. CDR3 length: 16 amino acids. Germline lookup yields CDR1 SGHRS and CDR2 YFSETQ. CDR3 sequence: CASSQATGVGYEKLFF. The CDR3 bases are TGCGCCAGCAGCCAGGCCACAGGGGTGGGCTATGAAAAACTGTTTTTT. Full variable domain (remainder filled in from reference TRBV5-1 and TRBJ1-4): KAGVTQTPRYLIKTRGQQVTLSCSPISGHRSVSWYQQTPGQGLQFLFEYFSETQRNKGNFPGRFSGRQFSNSRSEMNVSTLELGDSALYLCASSQATGVGYEKLFFGSGTQLSVL.

This sequence joins TRBV5-4 and TRBJ2-1, with a tentative D call TRBD2 (5 bases). CDR3 length: 12 residues. The germline CDR1 and CDR2 sequences are SGHNT and YYREEE (reference sequence). V gave up 3 bases and J gave up 9 bases, with 10 bases separating them. The CDR3 DNA follows: TGTGCCAGCAGCTCACCTCGGGGTGAGCAGTTCTTC. Translated: CASSSPRGEQFF.

The J gene is TRBJ2-1, the V gene TRBV2; 9 bases align to TRBD2. Germline loops: CDR1 SNHLY, CDR2 FYNNEI. V lost 2 bases to trimming and J lost 9 bases; unmatched junction nucleotides: 8. CDR3 size: 15 residues. The CDR3 loop is CASSESGRWLVEQFF. The CDR3 region has the DNA TGTGCCAGCAGTGAAAGCGGGAGGTGGCTAGTTGAGCAGTTCTTC.

V is TRBV9 and J is TRBJ2-3; the D gene is possibly TRBD1 (5 bases). CDR1 is SGDLS, CDR2 YYNGEE, per germline. V lost 5 bases and J lost 4, with 17 bases in between. This CDR3 has 15 residues. For the CDR3, the DNA is TGTGCCAGCAGTGCACGGGCTATGGGGCCAGATACGCAGTATTTT. As protein: CASSARAMGPDTQYF.

This clone was counted a single time. The gene calls are TRBV2 and TRBJ2-1; the match to TRBD2 covers 11 bases. Trimming removed 6 bases from V and 6 bases from J; junction bases left unmatched: 7. The germline V gene encodes CDR1 SNHLY and CDR2 FYNNEI. The CDR3 covers 15 residues. For the CDR3, the DNA is TGTGCCAGCAGCCTACTAGCGGGGGCTCCCAATGAGCAGTTCTTC. As protein: CASSLLAGAPNEQFF.

The chain couples TRBV11-3 to TRBJ2-1; 7 bases are shared with TRBD2. With V trimmed by 2 bases and J by 5 bases, 0 bases remained unmatched. Germline V CDR1 and CDR2: SGHNT, YENEEA. The CDR3 extends over 13 amino acids. The CDR3 loop reads CASSLSGNNEQFF. CDR3 DNA: TGTGCCAGCAGCTTAAGCGGGAACAATGAGCAGTTCTTC. The full variable domain, in which reference TRBV11-3 and TRBJ2-1 provide the parts outside the CDR3, is EAGVVQSPRYKIIEKKQPVAFWCNPISGHNTLYWYLQNLGQGPELLIRYENEEAVDDSQLPKDRFSAERLKGVDSTLKIQPAELGDSAVYLCASSLSGNNEQFFGPGTRLTVL.

The chain uses TRBV7-8 and TRBJ2-6; D uncertain. Germline V gene data show CDR1 as SGHVS and CDR2 as FQNEAQ. This CDR3 comprises 17 residues. V was clipped by 1 base and J by 3 bases, with 13 bases between them. CDR3 loop: CASSLDALPLGANVLTF. The DNA for the CDR3 is TGTGCCAGCAGCTTAGACGCGCTCCCTCTTGGGGCCAACGTCCTGACTTTC.

V is TRBV14 and J is TRBJ1-1; 8 positions agree with TRBD1. Losses at the gene ends were 5 bases for V and 4 bases for J; bases not matched to a gene: 15. Germline-derived CDR1 and CDR2 are SGHDN and FVKESK. The length of the CDR3 is 17 residues. The CDR3 sequence is CASSYRRQGIGFTEAFF. As DNA, the CDR3 is TGTGCCAGCAGCTACCGAAGACAGGGGATAGGCTTCACTGAAGCTTTCTTT.

This clone has a handful of counts. This rearrangement joins TRBV3-1 (or the pseudogene TRBV3-2) to TRBJ2-3, with TRBD1 identical over 7 bases. The CDR3 extends over 16 amino acids. V lost 5 bases, J lost 3 bases, and 11 bases stayed unmatched. Germline values: CDR1 LGHDT, CDR2 YNNKEL (reference sequence). CDR3 region: CASSFGTVWGTDTQYF. The CDR3 DNA reads TGTGCCAGCAGCTTCGGGACAGTTTGGGGAACAGATACGCAGTATTTT.

The genes are TRBV11-2 and TRBJ1-6; D not certain. The CDR3 runs to 14 residues. Germline-derived CDR1 and CDR2 are SGHAT and FQNNGV. V lost 7 bases and J 7 bases, leaving 14 bases between the germline ends. The CDR3 region has the DNA TGTGCCAGCACCCAAGTCCAGCGAAATTCACCCCTCCACTTT. Translation gives CASTQVQRNSPLHF.

In this sample, this clone turned up once. The chain has TRBV5-1 and TRBJ1-4; D gene uncertain. V gave up 0 bases and J gave up 2 bases, with 14 bases separating them. Germline-derived CDR1 and CDR2 are SGHRS and YFSETQ. The CDR3 has 17 residues. CDR3 coding DNA: TGCGCCAGCAGCTTGGCCCCTCCGAGGGCGACTAATGAAAAACTGTTTTTT. Translated: CASSLAPPRATNEKLFF.

The V call is TRBV28, the J call TRBJ1-2; TRBD1 aligns across 7 bases. Germline V gene lookup returns CDR1 MDHEN and CDR2 SYDVKM. V lost 6 bases, J lost 6 bases, and 7 bases stayed unmatched. The CDR3 has 13 amino acids. CDR3 residues: CASSSTGENGYTF. The CDR3 DNA reads TGTGCCAGCAGCAGTACAGGGGAGAATGGCTACACCTTC.

V usage is TRBV7-9 and J usage is TRBJ1-1, with no clear D. The CDR3 covers 15 residues. The V end lost 6 bases, the J end lost 0 bases, and 14 bases lay between the germline ends. CDR1 and CDR2 from the germline V gene are SEHNR and FQNEAQ (reference sequence). CDR3 nucleotides: TGTGCCAGCAGACCAGACGAGGGTATGAACACTGAAGCTTTCTTT. Its translation: CASRPDEGMNTEAFF. The full variable domain, rest sourced from reference TRBV7-9 and TRBJ1-1, is DTGVSQNPRHKITKRGQNVTFRCDPISEHNRLYWYRQTLGQGPEFLTYFQNEAQLEKSRLLSDRFSAERPKGSFSTLEIQRTEQGDSAMYLCASRPDEGMNTEAFFGQGTRLTVV.

The chain uses TRBV10-3 and TRBJ2-1, with a tentative D call TRBD2 (7 bases). Trimming shortened V by 8 bases and J by 7 bases, and 18 bases separated the two germline ends. This CDR3 has 14 amino acids. Germline V gene lookup returns CDR1 ENHRY and CDR2 SYGVKD. CDR3 in amino acids: CAIWGAGAVNEQFF. DNA of the CDR3: TGTGCCATCTGGGGGGCGGGAGCGGTGAATGAGCAGTTCTTC.

The chain links TRBV11-2 to TRBJ1-4; 7 positions match TRBD1. Germline CDR1 and CDR2: SGHAT and FQNNGV. J gave up 8 bases and V 1 base, and 10 bases lay outside the gene matches. The CDR3 has 16 amino acids. This CDR3 reads CASSLAPTGRGEKLFF. The CDR3, as DNA: TGTGCCAGCAGCTTAGCCCCGACAGGGCGGGGAGAAAAACTGTTTTTT.